The 20 T cell receptor beta chains reported below all come from one sample, sequenced in a study of blood T cell repertoires in COVID-19. Generated by immunoSEQ multiplex PCR, the TCRdb table keeps only in-frame clones and is missing some. The sample holds 200,000 to 250,000 clones, 82% seen once. Input material: peripheral blood. These receptors came from a woman of 80 years or more with COVID-19, enrolled during active disease.

The V and J genes are TRBV24-1 and TRBJ2-1, with TRBD1 as a possible D gene (6 bases). CDR1 is KGHDR and CDR2 is SFDVKD in the germline V gene. There are 14 residues in the CDR3. V was clipped by 3 bases and J by 6 bases, with 11 bases between them. CDR3 coding DNA: TGTGCCACCAGTGATCCCGGGACACTCAATGAGCAGTTCTTC. It codes for CATSDPGTLNEQFF.

The gene calls are TRBV5-1 and TRBJ2-1, with 7 bases that match TRBD2. There are 18 residues in the CDR3. Germline V lookup: CDR1 SGHRS, CDR2 YFSETQ. Germline trimming cut 3 bases from V and 7 bases from J; bases unmatched to any gene: 19. CDR3 amino acids: CASSSRAGRGTTRNEQFF. The CDR3 DNA reads as TGCGCCAGCAGCTCCCGGGCAGGGAGGGGAACTACGAGGAATGAGCAGTTCTTC.

CDR3 DNA sequence: TGTGCCAGTAGTCCAGGGGCAGCTGGAAACACCATATATTTT. It encodes CASSPGAAGNTIYF. This rearrangement joins TRBV19 to TRBJ1-3; D is perhaps TRBD1 (6 bases). Germline CDR1 reads LNHDA; CDR2 reads SQIVND (reference sequence). The CDR3 is made up of 14 amino acids. Trimming took off 5 bases at V and 2 bases at J, with 10 bases between the two ends.

The J gene is TRBJ1-1, the V gene TRBV27; D uncertain. The CDR3 contains 13 residues. CDR1 and CDR2 from the germline V gene are MNHEY and SMNVEV (reference sequence). V dropped 6 bases and J dropped 5 bases, with 13 bases sitting between them. CDR3 in amino acids: CASRRSGGTEAFF. The CDR3 DNA sequence: TGTGCCAGCAGAAGATCCGGAGGAACTGAAGCTTTCTTT.

V is TRBV6-5 and J is TRBJ1-2; 8 bases fit TRBD1. The length of the CDR3 is 13 residues. CDR1 and CDR2 (germline): MNHEY, SVGAGI. V lost 6 bases, J lost 8 bases, and 8 bases stayed unmatched. The CDR3 loop reads CASRPTGERGYTF. The DNA of the CDR3 is TGTGCCAGCAGACCGACAGGGGAGAGAGGCTACACCTTC.

This chain links TRBV4-3 with TRBJ2-1, with D perhaps matching TRBD2 (6 bases). Trimming shortened V by 0 bases and J by 0 bases, and 15 bases separated the two germline ends. This CDR3 comprises 18 residues. Germline assignment: CDR1 LGHNA and CDR2 YSLEER. The CDR3 DNA sequence: TGCGCCAGCAGCCAAGAAGGAGGGCCGGCCAGCTCCTACAATGAGCAGTTCTTC. Translation: CASSQEGGPASSYNEQFF.

The chain combines TRBV6-1 with TRBJ2-3; 8 bases map to TRBD2. The CDR3 runs to 17 residues. The germline V gene has CDR1 MNHNS and CDR2 SASEGT. Trimming cost V 3 bases and J 5 bases; bases outside gene matches: 13. Here the CDR3 reads CASSELVASGLVDTQYF. Here the CDR3 DNA reads TGTGCCAGCAGTGAGCTCGTAGCTAGCGGGCTTGTAGATACGCAGTATTTT.

This chain links TRBV6-2 or TRBV6-3 with TRBJ2-7; the match to TRBD2 covers 11 bases. Trimming removed 3 bases from V and 6 bases from J; junction bases left unmatched: 10. The CDR3 runs 16 residues. Germline loops: CDR1 MNHEY, CDR2 SVGEGT. This CDR3 is CASSYGFTSGRFEQYF. The CDR3 DNA sequence: TGTGCCAGCAGTTATGGTTTTACTAGCGGGAGATTCGAGCAGTACTTC.

The chain couples TRBV7-2 to TRBJ2-1; tentatively, D is TRBD1 or TRBD2 (7 bases each). Germline CDR1 SGHTA, CDR2 FQGNSA. Trimming cost V 10 bases and J 6 bases, with 19 bases left between them. CDR3 length: 14 amino acids. The CDR3 reads CATRGGARGNEQFF. The CDR3 DNA follows: TGTGCCACCAGGGGGGGAGCCCGGGGCAATGAGCAGTTCTTC.

V usage is TRBV7-9 and J usage is TRBJ1-4; D gene uncertain. Trimming left V 3 bases short and J 8 bases short, with 10 bases between. Germline CDR1 reads SEHNR; CDR2 reads FQNEAQ (reference sequence). The CDR3 has 13 amino acids. CDR3 region: CASSLEGREKLFF. CDR3 nucleotide sequence: TGTGCCAGCAGCTTGGAGGGAAGAGAAAAACTGTTTTTT.

The V and J genes are TRBV6-5 and TRBJ1-2, with D possibly matching TRBD1 (6 bases). Germline loops: CDR1 MNHEY, CDR2 SVGAGI. Deletions cut 1 base from V and 4 bases from J, with 10 bases between. The CDR3 runs to 14 residues. The CDR3 bases are TGTGCCAGCAGTTACTTGGACAGAACCTATGGCTACACCTTC. It translates to CASSYLDRTYGYTF.

The rearrangement links TRBV28 to TRBJ1-5; 9 nucleotides line up with TRBD1. Germline V gene lookup returns CDR1 MDHEN and CDR2 SYDVKM. The CDR3 runs 15 residues. V was clipped by 2 bases and J by 5 bases; unmatched bases: 4. The CDR3 is CASSLTGGVYQPQHF. As DNA, the CDR3 is TGTGCCAGCAGTTTAACAGGGGGCGTCTATCAGCCCCAGCATTTT.

The genes are TRBV18 and TRBJ2-2; D perhaps matches TRBD2 (6 bases). CDR3 length: 17 amino acids. The V gene's germline CDR1 is KGHSH and CDR2 LQKENI. The germline V and J ends were trimmed by 6 bases and 4 bases, with 21 bases remaining between them. CDR3 sequence: CASSPVILRGGTGELFF. In DNA, the CDR3 is TGTGCCAGCTCTCCCGTTATCCTAAGGGGAGGCACCGGGGAGCTGTTTTTT.

This clone has only a few counts. This chain joins TRBV18 and TRBJ1-1; 7 bases line up with TRBD1. J gave up 0 bases and V 1 base, and 8 bases lay outside the gene matches. The CDR3 runs 17 residues. Germline CDR1 is KGHSH and CDR2 is LQKENI. CDR3 sequence (DNA): TGTGCCAGCTCACCACGTGGGACAGAGGTGATGAACACTGAAGCTTTCTTT. Protein sequence: CASSPRGTEVMNTEAFF.

The sample holds one count of this clone. The genes are TRBV7-9 and TRBJ1-6; D is uncertain. The CDR3 length is 15 residues. The V gene lost 0 bases and the J gene lost 6 bases, with 9 bases spanning the gap. Germline CDR1 SEHNR, CDR2 FQNEAQ (reference sequence). The CDR3 nucleotides read TGTGCCAGCAGCTTAGCCGAGCTTCTTAATTCACCCCTCCACTTT. Its translation: CASSLAELLNSPLHF.

The V gene is TRBV3-1 (or the pseudogene TRBV3-2), the J gene TRBJ2-3; a possible D gene is TRBD2 (6 bases). This CDR3 is 16 amino acids long. The germline V gene encodes CDR1 LGHDT and CDR2 YNNKEL (reference sequence). The germline V and J ends were trimmed by 1 base and 3 bases, with 14 bases remaining between them. CDR3: CASSQVPWGGTDTQYF. The CDR3 nucleotides read TGTGCCAGCAGCCAAGTTCCTTGGGGAGGAACAGATACGCAGTATTTT.

This clone was seen more than once but under ten times. The rearrangement uses TRBV7-8 and TRBJ2-5, with 7 bases aligning to TRBD1. This CDR3 comprises 13 residues. Germline V gene sequence: CDR1 SGHVS, CDR2 FQNEAQ. After removal of 5 bases from V and 5 bases from J, the junction contained 5 bases not matched to a gene. CDR3 sequence (DNA): TGTGCCAGCAGCCGAGGACAGGAGGAGACCCAGTACTTC. This encodes CASSRGQEETQYF.

The chain couples TRBV9 to TRBJ2-7; 8 bases match TRBD2. The trim removed 7 bases at V and 3 bases at J, leaving 6 bases unmatched. This CDR3 spans 13 amino acids. CDR1 is SGDLS and CDR2 is YYNGEE in the germline V gene. The CDR3 protein is CASGGLEIYEQYF. CDR3 nucleotides: TGTGCCAGCGGGGGACTAGAGATCTACGAGCAGTACTTC.

The sample holds one count of this clone. The rearrangement uses TRBV28 and TRBJ2-7; TRBD1 matches at 8 bases. CDR3 size: 14 residues. The V segment lost 8 bases and the J segment 1 base; nucleotides outside the gene matches: 7. CDR1 is MDHEN and CDR2 is SYDVKM in the germline V gene. The chain's CDR3 is CASGRQGQSYEQYF. For the CDR3, the DNA is TGTGCCAGCGGACGACAGGGGCAATCCTACGAGCAGTACTTC.

The chain is built from TRBV7-2 and TRBJ2-3; TRBD1 matches at 7 bases. Unmatched junction bases numbered 13, after V lost 5 bases and J lost 5 bases. Germline-derived CDR1 and CDR2 are SGHTA and FQGNSA. The CDR3 sequence is 16 residues long. The CDR3 sequence: CASSTQTGIRLDTQYF. The CDR3 DNA follows: TGTGCCAGCAGCACCCAGACAGGGATCCGTTTAGATACGCAGTATTTT.